What follows describes a single T cell receptor (beta chain). The sample is drawn from a study of Graves' ophthalmopathy and Graves' hyperthyroidism. Losses at the gene ends were 7 bases for V and 7 bases for J; bases not matched to a gene: 16. This CDR3 has 16 residues. CDR1 and CDR2 from the germline V gene are DFQATT and SNEGSKA (reference sequence). Transcripts of RNA were the source for amplifying TCR beta CDR3 regions. First-round RT-PCR employed HTBI primers, with a second-round multiplex PCR after it. A single record per CDR3 protein comes from TCRdb applying MiXCR to the multiplex PCR reads. The sample holds 900,000 to 1,200,000 distinct CDR3 sequences, around a third seen once.

This chain connects TRBV20-1 to TRBJ2-5, with TRBD2 identical over 12 bases. Source material: peripheral blood or thyroid tissue (not recorded which). The receptor was isolated from an adult man with Graves' hyperthyroidism. CDR3 in amino acids: CSVVYVTSGRLGTQYF. The CDR3 DNA reads as TGCAGTGTCGTATACGTGACTAGCGGGAGACTAGGGACCCAGTACTTC.